This TCR beta chain appears in the sequencing data of a study of T cell responses to AZD1222 COVID-19 vaccine. Points from the study as a whole: Spike-wide vaccine-associated CD4 TCRs dominated at 160-218 and 743-854. Donors, mostly white British, included more females; clonal diversity was possibly underestimated.

Measured with immunoSEQ multiplex PCR; TCRdb has only the in-frame clones, and not every one. The sample includes 150,000 or so clones, roughly 90% seen only once; the top ten take about 1.5%. The CDR3 totals 10 residues, both ends included. The germline V gene has CDR1 MNHEY and CDR2 SVGAGI. Comments on this clone: The target antigen is unknown. The conserved closing phenylalanine or tryptophan is absent in this CDR3, likely reflecting a read error. The limits of the CDR3 on the DNA are not certain, so only TCRdb's listed CDR3 is given.

The clonotype comes from an adult in good health. The sequencing here drew on peripheral blood, taken on day 0 of AZD1222 vaccination. This sequence joins TRBV6-5 and TRBJ2-7. The CDR3 spells CASSLPTRPL.